These 19 T cell receptor beta chains were sequenced from one sample in a study of glioma-infiltrating T cells. TCR alpha and beta CDR3 regions were amplified from RNA using iRepertoire nested multiplex PCR. MiXCR was run by TCRdb on the multiplex PCR reads, yielding one entry per CDR3 protein. The sample has 85,000 to 110,000 distinct CDR3 sequences; about 30% are singletons. The specimen sequenced was glioma tissue, nonneoplastic brain tissue, or PBMCs (not recorded which). All receptors derive from a human donor with low-grade glioma or glioblastoma, undergoing nonglioma brain surgery, or in good health (not recorded which).

The chain has TRBV4-3 and TRBJ1-1; a weak D match, TRBD1 (6 bases). The CDR3 runs 13 residues. Germline CDR1 reads LGHNA; CDR2 reads YSLEER. Trimming shortened V by 0 bases and J by 5 bases, and 7 bases separated the two germline ends. DNA of the CDR3: TGCGCCAGCAGCCAAGAGAGGGGGACTGAAGCTTTCTTT. Translated, it gives CASSQERGTEAFF.

This clonotype showed up many times. The chain couples TRBV14 to TRBJ1-2; perhaps TRBD1 as D (5 bases). The CDR3 is made up of 14 amino acids. Germline CDR1 reads SGHDN; CDR2 reads FVKESK. V was shortened by 1 base and J by 3 bases, with 9 bases between the two germline ends. The CDR3 here is CASSQVGGDYGYTF. Here the CDR3 DNA reads TGTGCCAGCAGCCAAGTTGGGGGTGACTATGGCTACACCTTC. The full variable domain, completed using reference TRBV14 and TRBJ1-2, is EAGVTQFPSHSVIEKGQTVTLRCDPISGHDNLYWYRRVMGKEIKFLLHFVKESKQDESGMPNNRFLAERTGGTYSTLKVQPAELEDSGVYFCASSQVGGDYGYTFGSGTRLTVV.

As to this clonotype: Given a much more abundant clone one base away, this may be a read error. The chain has TRBV14 and TRBJ1-2; D is possibly TRBD1 (5 bases). The germline CDR1 and CDR2 sequences are SGHDN and FVKESK. This CDR3 comprises 14 residues. Trimming took 1 base from V and 4 from J, leaving 10 bases between them. This CDR3 reads CASSQVGGGYGYTF. Written as DNA, the CDR3 is TGTGCCAGCAGCCAAGTTGGGGGTGGCTATGGCTACACCTTC.

In this sample, this clonotype turned up many times. The chain uses TRBV20-1 and TRBJ2-3; D may be TRBD2 (7 bases). Trimming pared 7 bases from V and 5 bases from J, leaving 13 bases between. Germline lookup yields CDR1 DFQATT and CDR2 SNEGSKA (reference sequence). CDR3 length: 12 residues. Written as DNA, the CDR3 is TGCAGTGGACGGGGGGCAGGAGATACGCAGTATTTT. This translates into CSGRGAGDTQYF.

The gene calls are TRBV18 and TRBJ1-1; the D is unclear. CDR3 length: 13 amino acids. V was clipped by 2 bases and J by 6 bases, with 10 bases between them. Germline CDR1 and CDR2: KGHSH and LQKENI. The CDR3: CASSPGRRAEAFF. Written as DNA, the CDR3 is TGTGCCAGCTCACCAGGGAGGAGAGCTGAAGCTTTCTTT.

At least ten counts were recorded for this clonotype. V and J are TRBV28 and TRBJ1-6; D is ambiguous. The germline V and J ends were trimmed by 5 bases and 6 bases, with 11 bases remaining between them. The CDR3 extends over 14 amino acids. Germline V lookup: CDR1 MDHEN, CDR2 SYDVKM. The CDR3 nucleotides are TGTGCCAGCAGTCCACGATATCTTAATTCACCCCTCCACTTT. Protein sequence: CASSPRYLNSPLHF.

This clonotype was picked up many times. This chain links TRBV7-9 with TRBJ1-1; D is ambiguous. Germline assignment: CDR1 SEHNR and CDR2 FQNEAQ (reference sequence). The CDR3 contains 14 residues. Trimming pared 5 bases from V and 0 bases from J, leaving 10 bases between. The CDR3, as DNA: TGTGCCAGCAGCCACCCGCCCCTGAACACTGAAGCTTTCTTT. It is translated as CASSHPPLNTEAFF.

Points on this clonotype: A much larger clone differs from this one at a single base, so this may be a read error. V usage is TRBV20-1 and J usage is TRBJ2-7; TRBD2 is a possible D gene (7 bases). Germline V lookup: CDR1 DFQATT, CDR2 SNEGSKA (reference sequence). Trimming stripped 6 bases from V and 7 bases from J, with 28 bases between. This CDR3 comprises 16 residues. CDR3 DNA: TGCAGTGCATCCGGGTCCGGGGGGCTGACCTACAATGAGCAGTACTTC. It translates to CSASGSGGLTYNEQYF.

This clonotype occurred many times. One end of the junction fails to match germline, which may point to a read error. This chain connects TRBV7-7 to TRBJ2-5; a weak D match, TRBD2 (5 bases). The CDR3 loop spans 13 amino acids. Germline values: CDR1 SSHAT, CDR2 FNYEAQ (reference sequence). The CDR3 reads CASSILGQETQYF. The DNA of the CDR3 is TGTGCTAGCAGCATACTAGGTCAAGAGACCCAGTACTTC.

As concerns this clonotype: Since a much larger clone is just one base distant, this may be a read error. V gene TRBV6-1 combines with J gene TRBJ2-7; 7 bases fit TRBD2. Germline V gene lookup returns CDR1 MNHNS and CDR2 SASEGT. The CDR3 spans 16 residues. J was trimmed by 4 bases and V by 8 bases; bases with no gene match: 17. The CDR3 sequence: CASQAVLGLEGYEQYF. The CDR3 DNA reads as TGTGCCAGCCAGGCTGTCCTTGGACTAGAGGGGTACGAGCAGTACTTC.

This clonotype was observed many times. The V gene is TRBV6-1, the J gene TRBJ2-4; TRBD1 matches at 8 bases. The CDR3 runs to 14 residues. V dropped 6 bases and J dropped 8; count of bases not matched to a gene: 9. Germline V lookup: CDR1 MNHNS, CDR2 SASEGT. CDR3 DNA sequence: TGTGCCAGCAGCCTGGACAGGGTCTTTCACATTCAGTACTTC. It is translated as CASSLDRVFHIQYF.

The chain uses TRBV28 and TRBJ2-2; 11 bases align to TRBD2. This CDR3 has 15 residues. CDR1 is MDHEN and CDR2 is SYDVKM in the germline V gene. V was clipped by 6 bases and J by 4 bases; unmatched bases: 4. The CDR3 loop reads CASRTSGGPTGELFF. The CDR3 nucleotides are TGTGCCAGCAGAACTAGCGGGGGCCCCACCGGGGAGCTGTTTTTT.

This clonotype has a handful of counts. The J gene is TRBJ1-2, the V gene TRBV7-2; the D is unclear. CDR1 is SGHTA and CDR2 is FQGNSA in the germline V gene. This CDR3 comprises 15 residues. Trimming took off 5 bases at V and 6 bases at J, with 19 bases between the two ends. CDR3 sequence: CASSPTLGRKDGYTF. For the CDR3, the DNA is TGTGCCAGCAGCCCGACCTTAGGAAGGAAGGATGGCTACACCTTC.

To note about this clonotype: A much larger clone is a single base away; this may be a read error. The chain employs TRBV20-1 and TRBJ1-2, with D hard to call. Germline CDR1 reads DFQATT; CDR2 reads SNEGSKA (reference sequence). The CDR3 spans 14 residues. The V end was cut by 5 bases, the J end by 1 base, with 14 bases between. CDR3 DNA sequence: TGCAGTGCTCGCCAAAAAACTCTTAACTATGGCTACACCTTC. This gives the protein CSARQKTLNYGYTF.

This chain connects TRBV7-9 to TRBJ2-7, with D possibly TRBD1 on 6 matching bases. The CDR3 consists of 19 residues. Trimming left V 6 bases short and J 5 bases short, with 32 bases between. From germline, CDR1 is SEHNR and CDR2 FQNEAQ (reference sequence). CDR3 sequence: CASRRTHVTTGSMAHEQYF. DNA for the CDR3: TGTGCCAGCAGACGAACACACGTCACTACAGGGTCGATGGCGCACGAGCAGTACTTC.

As to this clonotype: A much larger clone is a single base away; this may be a read error. V and J are TRBV5-4 and TRBJ2-3, with unresolved D. Germline CDR1 and CDR2: SGHNT and YYREEE (reference sequence). This CDR3 spans 12 amino acids. V was trimmed by 2 bases and J by 5 bases, leaving 6 bases between them. CDR3 region: CASSLEGDTQYF. CDR3 nucleotides: TGTGCCAGCAGCTTAGAAGGAGATACGCAGTATTTT.

A note on this clonotype: Given a much more abundant clone one base away, this may be a read error. The chain employs TRBV19 and TRBJ2-3; either TRBD1 or TRBD2 may fit D (5 bases each). The CDR3 has 14 residues. The germline V gene has CDR1 LNHDA and CDR2 SQIVND (reference sequence). The CDR3 protein is CASSEGSSTDMQYF. The CDR3 DNA sequence: TGTGCCAGTAGCGAGGGGTCGAGCACAGATATGCAGTATTTT.

The rearrangement links TRBV6-9 to TRBJ2-7, with D unresolved. In germline, CDR1 is MNHGY, CDR2 SVAAGI. The CDR3 totals 14 residues. V lost 4 bases and J lost 3, with 13 bases in between. Here the CDR3 reads CASSLVGRIYEQYF. Here the CDR3 DNA reads TGTGCCAGCAGTTTAGTGGGCAGAATCTACGAGCAGTACTTC.

This clonotype was seen a few times. The chain uses TRBV14 and TRBJ2-3; unclear D gene. The V and J ends lost 2 bases and 4 bases respectively, with 7 bases between them. CDR3 length: 13 residues. The V gene's germline CDR1 is SGHDN and CDR2 FVKESK. As DNA, the CDR3 is TGTGCCAGCAGCCAAATTATCGCAGATACGCAGTATTTT. This codes for CASSQIIADTQYF. The whole variable domain, filled in from reference TRBV14 and TRBJ2-3, reads EAGVTQFPSHSVIEKGQTVTLRCDPISGHDNLYWYRRVMGKEIKFLLHFVKESKQDESGMPNNRFLAERTGGTYSTLKVQPAELEDSGVYFCASSQIIADTQYFGPGTRLTVL.